What follows are 21 T cell receptor beta chains derived from one specimen sequenced in a study of blood T cell repertoires in COVID-19. The assay was immunoSEQ multiplex PCR, and TCRdb's table has in-frame clones only and misses some. The top ten clones hold approximately 4% of a sample with more than 200,000 clones, roughly 80% of them seen once. The sample comprised peripheral blood. The source is a man aged 45-65 years with active or convalescent COVID-19.

V usage is TRBV28 and J usage is TRBJ1-6; tentative D call: TRBD1 (6 bases). The CDR3 consists of 14 residues. Germline loops: CDR1 MDHEN, CDR2 SYDVKM. With 10 bases removed from V and 0 bases from J, the gap between germline ends came to 10 bases. The CDR3 spells CATTGSSYNSPLHF. The CDR3 DNA is TGTGCCACCACAGGGAGCTCCTATAATTCACCCCTCCACTTT. Filled out from reference TRBV28 and TRBJ1-6, the complete variable domain reads DVKVTQSSRYLVKRTGEKVFLECVQDMDHENMFWYRQDPGLGLRLIYFSYDVKMKEKGDIPEGYSVSREKKERFSLILESASTNQTSMYLCATTGSSYNSPLHFGNGTRLTVT.

This clone was observed a few times. CDR3 protein: CASGGRNYEQYF. CDR3 DNA sequence: TGTGCCAGCGGAGGCAGGAACTACGAGCAGTACTTC. The J gene is TRBJ2-7, the V gene TRBV12-3 or TRBV12-4; maybe TRBD2 (5 bases). The ends were cut back, 8 bases at V and 3 bases at J, with 11 bases in the middle. CDR3 length: 12 amino acids.

The sample holds a few counts of this clone. V and J are TRBV6-1 and TRBJ2-2, with 7 bases identical to TRBD1. This CDR3 is built from 15 residues. V lost 1 base and J lost 2; bases outside the gene matches: 1. Germline V gene sequence: CDR1 MNHNS, CDR2 SASEGT. The CDR3 spells CASSEGQGNTGELFF. The CDR3 nucleotides read TGTGCCAGCAGTGAAGGACAGGGAAACACCGGGGAGCTGTTTTTT.

The chain has TRBV6-5 and TRBJ2-1; 8 bases are a match to TRBD2. CDR1 and CDR2 from the germline V gene are MNHEY and SVGAGI. The CDR3 is made up of 14 amino acids. The V segment lost 4 bases and the J segment 6 bases; nucleotides outside the gene matches: 5. CDR3 loop: CASSFKRGSNEQFF. CDR3 nucleotides: TGTGCCAGCAGTTTCAAGCGGGGGTCCAATGAGCAGTTCTTC.

The chain combines TRBV2 with TRBJ2-1, with 9 bases lining up with TRBD2. Losses at the gene ends were 1 base for V and 9 bases for J; bases not matched to a gene: 7. This CDR3 has 15 amino acids. The germline V gene encodes CDR1 SNHLY and CDR2 FYNNEI. The CDR3 region is CASSEGGAGGLEQFF. The CDR3 bases are TGTGCCAGCAGTGAAGGAGGAGCGGGGGGACTTGAGCAGTTCTTC. Full variable domain (rest looked up from reference TRBV2 and TRBJ2-1): EPEVTQTPSHQVTQMGQEVILRCVPISNHLYFYWYRQILGQKVEFLVSFYNNEISEKSEIFDDQFSVERPDGSNFTLKIRSTKLEDSAMYFCASSEGGAGGLEQFFGPGTRLTVL.

This clone was seen a single time. The chain is built from TRBV6-2 or TRBV6-3 and TRBJ1-2; weak D call: TRBD1 (6 bases). CDR3 size: 14 residues. CDR1 MNHEY and CDR2 SVGEGT come from the germline V gene. Trimming stripped 2 bases from V and 4 bases from J, with 11 bases between. The CDR3 nucleotides are TGTGCCAGCAGTTACCTCGGACAGATCTATGGCTACACCTTC. This sequence encodes CASSYLGQIYGYTF.

The rearrangement joins TRBV10-1 to TRBJ1-6; weak D call: TRBD1 (6 bases). The CDR3 runs 19 residues. From germline, CDR1 is WNHNN and CDR2 SYGVQD (reference sequence). V gave up 2 bases and J gave up 3 bases, with 20 bases separating them. CDR3 in amino acids: CASSENRAAAYYYNSPLHF. DNA of the CDR3: TGCGCCAGCAGTGAGAACAGGGCGGCGGCATACTACTATAATTCACCCCTCCACTTT.

This sequence joins TRBV15 and TRBJ1-5; D perhaps matches TRBD1 (6 bases). Germline assignment: CDR1 LNHNV and CDR2 YYDKDF (reference sequence). V gave up 8 bases and J gave up 3 bases, with 11 bases separating them. The CDR3 is 13 residues long. This chain's CDR3 is CATRGQSNQPQHF. As DNA, the CDR3 is TGTGCCACCCGAGGACAGTCCAATCAGCCCCAGCATTTT.

Regarding this clone: Additional DNA sequences in this sample encode the identical CDR3. Here the CDR3 reads CASSPGTAQETQYF. In nucleotides, the CDR3 is TGCGCCAGCAGCCCAGGCACAGCCCAAGAGACCCAGTACTTC. The rearrangement links TRBV5-1 to TRBJ2-5; D ambiguous. Germline V gene lookup returns CDR1 SGHRS and CDR2 YFSETQ. V dropped 4 bases and J dropped 1 base, with 11 bases sitting between them. This CDR3 is 14 amino acids long.

The chain uses TRBV30 and TRBJ2-1, with 9 positions matching TRBD2. This CDR3 region has 15 residues. V gave up 5 bases and J gave up 1 base; unmatched junction bases: 6. Looked up from germline, CDR1 is GTSNPN and CDR2 is SVGIG (reference sequence). The CDR3 spells CAWSGAGGSYNEQFF. The CDR3, as DNA: TGTGCCTGGTCGGGAGCGGGGGGTTCCTACAATGAGCAGTTCTTC.

The J gene is TRBJ1-1, the V gene TRBV6-4, with TRBD1 matching over 7 bases. This CDR3 comprises 16 residues. The V and J ends lost 4 bases and 0 bases, in that order; junction bases with no gene match: 8. Germline-derived CDR1 and CDR2 are MRHNA and SNTAGT. CDR3: CASSGPGQYMNTEAFF. The CDR3 nucleotides are TGTGCCAGCAGTGGTCCGGGACAGTACATGAACACTGAAGCTTTCTTT.

V usage is TRBV18 and J usage is TRBJ1-5, with 10 positions matching TRBD1. Germline V lookup: CDR1 KGHSH, CDR2 LQKENI. This CDR3 is built from 14 residues. Trimming took 3 bases from V and 5 from J; bases not matched to a gene: 1. CDR3 amino acids: CASSPGQGDQPQHF. CDR3 bases: TGTGCCAGCTCACCCGGACAGGGGGATCAGCCCCAGCATTTT.

This rearrangement joins TRBV19 to TRBJ1-5, with D possibly being TRBD1 (6 bases). V shed 4 bases and J shed 4 bases, with 17 bases lying between them. The CDR3 has 16 residues. CDR1 and CDR2 from the germline V gene are LNHDA and SQIVND (reference sequence). CDR3 loop: CASSRGEGDWNQPQHF. In nucleotides, the CDR3 is TGTGCCAGTAGTAGGGGGGAGGGGGACTGGAATCAGCCCCAGCATTTT. The variable domain in full, with the rest retrieved from reference TRBV19 and TRBJ1-5, is DGGITQSPKYLFRKEGQNVTLSCEQNLNHDAMYWYRQDPGQGLRLIYYSQIVNDFQKGDIAEGYSVSREKKESFPLTVTSAQKNPTAFYLCASSRGEGDWNQPQHFGDGTRLSIL.

The chain employs TRBV29-1 and TRBJ2-1; possible D gene TRBD2, 6 bases. The CDR3 length is 15 residues. With 3 bases removed from V and 0 bases from J, the gap between germline ends came to 12 bases. Germline V gene sequence: CDR1 SQVTM, CDR2 ANQGSEA. CDR3 protein: CSVDSGGSSYNEQFF. DNA of the CDR3: TGCAGCGTTGACTCCGGGGGTAGCTCCTACAATGAGCAGTTCTTC.

This chain links TRBV18 with TRBJ1-5, with unresolved D. The ends were cut back, 6 bases at V and 0 bases at J, with 15 bases in the middle. This CDR3 is built from 16 residues. Germline CDR1 KGHSH, CDR2 LQKENI. Here the CDR3 DNA reads TGTGCCAGCTCCCCCGGAGCAATTAATAGCAATCAGCCCCAGCATTTT. As protein: CASSPGAINSNQPQHF.

The chain recombines TRBV29-1 with TRBJ1-2; no clear D. CDR3 size: 11 residues. V lost 1 base and J lost 8, with 8 bases in between. Looked up from germline, CDR1 is SQVTM and CDR2 is ANQGSEA. The CDR3 here is CSVEGAYGYTF. The CDR3 DNA reads as TGCAGCGTTGAAGGCGCGTACGGCTACACCTTC. The full variable domain, completed using reference TRBV29-1 and TRBJ1-2, is SAVISQKPSRDICQRGTSLTIQCQVDSQVTMMFWYRQQPGQSLTLIATANQGSEATYESGFVIDKFPISRPNLTFSTLTVSNMSPEDSSIYLCSVEGAYGYTFGSGTRLTVV.

The chain combines TRBV18 with TRBJ2-2; TRBD2 agrees at 8 bases. Looked up from germline, CDR1 is KGHSH and CDR2 is LQKENI. J gave up 5 bases and V 3 bases, and 11 bases lay outside the gene matches. The CDR3 covers 17 residues. CDR3 protein: CASSPRKGLGITGELFF. DNA of the CDR3: TGTGCCAGCTCACCGAGGAAGGGACTAGGGATAACCGGGGAGCTGTTTTTT.

V and J are TRBV21-1 and TRBJ1-5; the table assigns TRBD1, which was not confirmed against the DNA. TRBV21-1 is annotated as a pseudogene. CDR3 length equals 18 residues. This CDR3 is CASSKASAGVGGNQPQHF. CDR3 DNA: TGTGCCAGCAGCAAAGCTTCGGCAGGGGTGGGAGGCAATCAGCCCCAGCATTTT.

This clone was recorded a few times. At the DNA level, this CDR3 is encoded by other sequences in the same sample as well. This rearrangement joins TRBV10-3 to TRBJ1-5; D is ambiguous. From germline, CDR1 is ENHRY and CDR2 SYGVKD. Deletions cut 3 bases from V and 2 bases from J, with 11 bases between. This CDR3 spans 15 amino acids. The CDR3 DNA is TGTGCCATCAGTGATCGGGGTCGGGGCAATCAGCCCCAGCATTTT. Protein: CAISDRGRGNQPQHF.

This rearrangement joins TRBV3-1 (or the pseudogene TRBV3-2) to TRBJ2-7; no reliable D call. From germline, CDR1 is LGHDT and CDR2 YNNKEL (reference sequence). With 0 bases removed from V and 5 bases from J, the gap between germline ends came to 2 bases. The CDR3 contains 11 residues. CDR3 sequence: CASSQDNEQYF. The CDR3 nucleotides are TGTGCCAGCAGCCAAGACAACGAGCAGTACTTC.

V is TRBV5-4 and J is TRBJ2-7; 9 bases match TRBD1. Germline V gene sequence: CDR1 SGHNT, CDR2 YYREEE (reference sequence). This CDR3 spans 14 amino acids. V lost 3 bases to trimming and J lost 6 bases; unmatched junction nucleotides: 7. The CDR3, as DNA: TGTGCCAGCAGCTCTGGACAGGGGTTGGGCGAGCAGTACTTC. Translation gives CASSSGQGLGEQYF.